A selection of T cell receptor beta chains follows, all from one sample in a study of cytomegalovirus exposure and HLA in healthy donors. Some clones are missing from TCRdb's copy, which holds only in-frame ones; the method was immunoSEQ multiplex PCR. Counted here are roughly 71,000 clones, just under 75% occurring once; the ten biggest clones make up around 10%. The sample taken for sequencing was PBMCs. All receptors come from a human donor in good health. CDR3s include the opening cysteine and the closing phenylalanine or tryptophan. The D gene is left open where the match is weak. The listing skips clone size in some rows; elsewhere it reads once, few, many or a size class.

V	D	J	size	length	DNA	CDR3
TRBV7-3	-	TRBJ2-2	-	14	TGTGCCAGCAGCTTAGGAGGGGAACCCGGGGAGCTGTTTTTT	CASSLGGEPGELFF
TRBV29-1	TRBD2	TRBJ2-1	-	16	TGCAGCGTTGAATTGGGTCTAGCGGGAGCCTACAATGAGCAGTTCTTC	CSVELGLAGAYNEQFF
TRBV2	TRBD1	TRBJ1-4	-	15	TGTGCCAGCACTCCAACCGGGACAGGGGGTGAAAAACTGTTTTTT	CASTPTGTGGEKLFF
TRBV7-6	TRBD1	TRBJ2-7	once	15	TGTGCCAGCAGCTTGGGGGGACAGGGTTTCTACGAGCAGTACTTC	CASSLGGQGFYEQYF
TRBV7-9	TRBD1	TRBJ2-7	-	15	TGTGCCAGCAGCTTAGAGAAGGACAGGGGTTACGAGCAGTACTTC	CASSLEKDRGYEQYF
TRBV7-9	TRBD1	TRBJ1-2	-	15	TGTGCCAGCAGCCCCACGACAGGGACCTTCTATGGCTACACCTTC	CASSPTTGTFYGYTF
TRBV6-5	-	TRBJ1-2	once	13	TGTGCCAGCATACCACCCGGGACAAGAGGCTACACCTTC	CASIPPGTRGYTF
TRBV19	-	TRBJ1-1	-	15	TGTGCCAGTAGTATTCAGGGCCTGACGAACACTGAAGCTTTCTTT	CASSIQGLTNTEAFF
TRBV6-1	-	TRBJ2-1	-	11	TGTGCCAGCAGTGGTAGGAGGGACCAGTTCTTC	CASSGRRDQFF
TRBV4-1	TRBD1	TRBJ2-1	-	15	TGCGCCAGCAGCCAAGGGACAGGATCCTACAATGAGCAGTTCTTC	CASSQGTGSYNEQFF
TRBV21-1	-	TRBJ1-2	-	16	TGTGCCAGCAGGGAGGCAGGGGCTTCCGCCGGCTATGGCTACACCTTC	CASREAGASAGYGYTF
TRBV6-5	TRBD1	TRBJ2-7	-	15	TGTGCCAGCAGTCGGACAGGGGATAGCTCCTACGAGCAGTACTTC	CASSRTGDSSYEQYF
TRBV10-3	-	TRBJ2-3	-	14	TGTGCCATCAGGAAAGACCAGGGTCAAGATACGCAGTATTTT	CAIRKDQGQDTQYF
TRBV6-5	-	TRBJ2-7	-	15	TGTGCCAGCAGTTACTCGAGGGTTGGTTCCTACGAGCAGTACTTC	CASSYSRVGSYEQYF
TRBV19	-	TRBJ2-1	-	15	TGTGCCAGTAGTATTAACGGGTTCTCCTACAATGAGCAGTTCTTC	CASSINGFSYNEQFF
TRBV4-2	-	TRBJ2-5	-	15	TGTGCCAGCAGCCTTGGGTTGGACAGTGGGGAGACCCAGTACTTC	CASSLGLDSGETQYF
TRBV7-9	TRBD2	TRBJ2-1	few	17	TGTGCCAGCAGCAAGACGGGACTAGCGGGAGGGGGGAATGAGCAGTTCTTC	CASSKTGLAGGGNEQFF
TRBV18	-	TRBJ2-7	once	13	TGTGCCAGCTCACAAGCGGAGATGTACGAGCAGTACTTC	CASSQAEMYEQYF
TRBV5-8	-	TRBJ1-1	once	15	TGTGCCAGCAGCTTGGCCGGCTCAGGGAACACTGAAGCTTTCTTT	CASSLAGSGNTEAFF
TRBV5-1	TRBD1	TRBJ2-3	-	15	TGCGCCAGCAGCTCCGGGACAGTAAGCACAGATACGCAGTATTTT	CASSSGTVSTDTQYF
TRBV27	-	TRBJ2-1	-	18	TGTGCCAGCAGTTTAATGCCCGTGGGGGCGATCAAATACAATGAGCAGTTCTTC	CASSLMPVGAIKYNEQFF
TRBV12-5	-	TRBJ2-7	-	14	TGTGCTAGTGGAAGGACAGAATACTCCTACGAGCAGTACTTC	CASGRTEYSYEQYF
TRBV11-3	-	TRBJ2-7	-	14	TGTGCCAGCGGCGTCGGGACAAATTCCTACGAGCAGTACTTC	CASGVGTNSYEQYF
TRBV18	-	TRBJ1-2	-	15	TGTGCCAGCTCACCCGACAGAATGTTGGCCTATGGCTACACCTTC	CASSPDRMLAYGYTF
TRBV4-1	-	TRBJ1-1	-	13	TGCGCCAGCAGCCATGGAAGCGTCCGTGAAGCTTTCTTT	CASSHGSVREAFF
TRBV4-1	-	TRBJ2-7	once	15	TGCGCCAGCAGCCTCGTGGAGGGAAGGTCCTACGAGCAGTACTTC	CASSLVEGRSYEQYF
TRBV7-2	TRBD1	TRBJ1-1	-	15	TGTGCCAGCAGCTTAGTGGGACAGGGGGCTCTTGAAGCTTTCTTT	CASSLVGQGALEAFF
TRBV27	TRBD1	TRBJ2-7	-	15	TGTGCCAGCAGTTTATCAGGGGGCTTAGCCTACGAGCAGTACTTC	CASSLSGGLAYEQYF
TRBV11-1	TRBD2	TRBJ2-5	-	16	TGTGCCAGCAGCTTGCGAGCGGGAGGGGCGGGGGAGACCCAGTACTTC	CASSLRAGGAGETQYF
TRBV7-9	TRBD1	TRBJ1-2	-	14	TGTGCCAGCAGCGTGGGACAGAACGCTTATGGCTACACCTTC	CASSVGQNAYGYTF
TRBV5-1	TRBD1	TRBJ2-7	-	15	TGCGCCAGCAGCTTGGAACAGGGGGCCACCTACGAGCAGTACTTC	CASSLEQGATYEQYF
TRBV6-6	-	TRBJ2-7	-	14	TGTGCCAGCAGTTACGGAGCGGAATCCTACGAGCAGTACTTC	CASSYGAESYEQYF
TRBV7-9	TRBD2	TRBJ2-1	-	17	TGTGCCAGCAGCTCTTTACCGGGACTAGCGGCTTACAATGAGCAGTTCTTC	CASSSLPGLAAYNEQFF
TRBV7-3	TRBD1	TRBJ2-1	few	15	TGTGCCAGCAGCGAGAGGGGACAGGGATACAATGAGCAGTTCTTC	CASSERGQGYNEQFF
TRBV5-6	TRBD2	TRBJ2-5	-	16	TGTGCCAGCAGCTCCTACCGACTAGCGGGAGAAGAGACCCAGTACTTC	CASSSYRLAGEETQYF